The following is a T cell receptor (beta chain) sequence with its context. Its antigen is unknown. The same CDR3 also results from other DNA sequences found in this sample. The CDR3 totals 12 residues. The germline V gene has CDR1 KGHSH and CDR2 LQKENI. V was clipped by 3 bases and J by 0 bases, with 2 bases between them. In each case, RNA was isolated and then reverse transcribed into cDNA as the sequencing template. Profiling relied on immunoSEQ multiplex PCR, and the TCRdb table lists in-frame clones only, not all of them. The sample contains around 160,000 clones, 40% to 50% of which appear only once. The sample belongs to a study of CD8+ T cells in alopecia areata. Study as a whole: Treated patients were given oral tofacitinib, which was dosed at 5 to 10 mg twice daily.

Study-level results: Higher clonality and more expanded CD8+ clones appeared in lesional than normal scalp.

Alopecia areata patients had lesional scalp punch biopsies and peripheral blood taken from them. PBMCs, the starting material, were the source of sorted CD4+ and CD8+ T cells. The sequenced sample consisted of CD4+ T cells sorted from blood. The receptor was derived from a human donor with alopecia areata. The gene calls are TRBV18 and TRBJ2-5; no reliable D call. CDR3 protein: CASSPNQETQYF. CDR3 coding DNA: TGTGCCAGCTCACCTAACCAAGAGACCCAGTACTTC.